Shown below are 21 T cell receptor beta chains from a single sample sequenced in a study of chemoradiotherapy in HPV16-positive cancers. Data came from immunoSEQ multiplex PCR; TCRdb stores just in-frame clones and leaves some out. The table has about 7,000 clones, 75% to 80% seen once. The material was obtained from a patient who underwent chemoradiotherapy. The source of these receptors is a human donor with HPV-associated anogenital cancer.

This chain uses TRBV4-1 with TRBJ2-1; D unresolved. Trimming shortened V by 0 bases and J by 4 bases, and 7 bases separated the two germline ends. From germline, CDR1 is MGHRA and CDR2 YSYEKL. The CDR3 extends over 14 amino acids. CDR3 residues: CASSQDPLYNEQFF. CDR3 DNA sequence: TGCGCCAGCAGCCAAGATCCCCTTTACAATGAGCAGTTCTTC.

The chain couples TRBV2 to TRBJ2-2; 7 bases align to TRBD2. This CDR3 is 16 amino acids long. CDR1 SNHLY and CDR2 FYNNEI come from the germline V gene. With 1 base clipped from V and 7 bases from J, the junction kept 9 bases outside the gene matches. CDR3 protein: CASSEEAGVLGGELFF. For the CDR3, the DNA is TGTGCCAGCAGTGAAGAGGCGGGGGTGTTAGGCGGGGAGCTGTTTTTT.

This chain uses TRBV29-1 with TRBJ1-1; D call uncertain. Germline V CDR1 and CDR2: SQVTM, ANQGSEA. The CDR3 runs to 12 residues. Trimming removed 5 bases from V and 1 base from J, with 8 bases in between. CDR3 sequence reads: CSVLPSNTEAFF. The CDR3 bases are TGCAGCGTTCTGCCCTCGAACACTGAAGCTTTCTTT.

The chain carries TRBV7-9 and TRBJ2-7, with 8 positions matching TRBD2. Trimming at V came to 5 bases and at J to 1 base, leaving 10 bases not matched to a gene. Germline loops: CDR1 SEHNR, CDR2 FQNEAQ (reference sequence). This CDR3 is built from 16 residues. CDR3: CASSTTTSGESYEQYF. The CDR3, as DNA: TGTGCCAGCAGCACTACAACTAGCGGAGAGTCCTACGAGCAGTACTTC. The variable domain in full, with the rest retrieved from reference TRBV7-9 and TRBJ2-7, is DTGVSQNPRHKITKRGQNVTFRCDPISEHNRLYWYRQTLGQGPEFLTYFQNEAQLEKSRLLSDRFSAERPKGSFSTLEIQRTEQGDSAMYLCASSTTTSGESYEQYFGPGTRLTVT.

A word on this clone: This likely comes from a read error, as the CDR3 has no conserved phenylalanine or tryptophan at its end. It is unclear where the CDR3 begins or ends on the DNA, so no DNA is shown, and the CDR3 is as TCRdb lists it. The V gene is TRBV5-5, the J gene TRBJ1-2. The CDR3 has 11 residues if both end residues are counted. The germline CDR1 and CDR2 sequences are SGHKS and YYEKEE (reference sequence). CDR3 loop: CASSLFYQREL.

V usage is TRBV4-3 and J usage is TRBJ1-2, with D possibly being TRBD1 (5 bases). V was shortened by 1 base and J by 2 bases, with 11 bases between the two germline ends. This CDR3 has 15 amino acids. CDR1 is LGHNA, CDR2 YSLEER, per germline. The CDR3 coding sequence is TGCGCCAGCAGCCAAGGACAGAACACCAACTATGGCTACACCTTC. Translated, it gives CASSQGQNTNYGYTF.

The V call is TRBV7-9, the J call TRBJ2-2; 9 bases are a match to TRBD2. CDR1 and CDR2 (germline): SEHNR, FQNEAQ (reference sequence). Unmatched junction bases numbered 5, after V lost 5 bases and J lost 4 bases. This CDR3 is 15 amino acids long. The CDR3 DNA follows: TGTGCCAGCAGCCCTGGACTAGCGTCCACCGGGGAGCTGTTTTTT. Translating gives CASSPGLASTGELFF.

CDR3 nucleotide sequence: TGTGCCAGCAGCGTAGACGACAGGGGCTCAGGCTACACCTTC. Amino acid sequence: CASSVDDRGSGYTF. The rearrangement uses TRBV9 and TRBJ1-2, with TRBD1 identical over 8 bases. This CDR3 region has 14 residues. The junction had 6 bases not matched to a gene; V was cut back by 0 bases and J by 8 bases. From germline, CDR1 is SGDLS and CDR2 YYNGEE.

This chain links TRBV5-1 with TRBJ1-2; a weak D match, TRBD1 (5 bases). Germline V gene data show CDR1 as SGHRS and CDR2 as YFSETQ. There are 14 residues in the CDR3. Trimming stripped 0 bases from V and 5 bases from J, with 11 bases between. The CDR3 DNA sequence: TGCGCCAGCAGCTTGGCGAGGGGCGCTTATGGCTACACCTTC. It is translated as CASSLARGAYGYTF. The full variable domain, with the rest looked up from reference TRBV5-1 and TRBJ1-2, is KAGVTQTPRYLIKTRGQQVTLSCSPISGHRSVSWYQQTPGQGLQFLFEYFSETQRNKGNFPGRFSGRQFSNSRSEMNVSTLELGDSALYLCASSLARGAYGYTFGSGTRLTVV.

The chain carries TRBV11-3 and TRBJ2-7, with D perhaps TRBD1 (5 bases). The germline V gene has CDR1 SGHNT and CDR2 YENEEA. There are 16 residues in the CDR3. V lost 4 bases and J 2 bases, leaving 18 bases between the germline ends. The CDR3 protein is CASSSTGHQRPYEQYF. The CDR3 DNA sequence: TGTGCCAGCAGCTCAACCGGACACCAAAGACCCTACGAGCAGTACTTC. Combining the CDR3 with reference TRBV11-3 and TRBJ2-7 gives the whole variable domain EAGVVQSPRYKIIEKKQPVAFWCNPISGHNTLYWYLQNLGQGPELLIRYENEEAVDDSQLPKDRFSAERLKGVDSTLKIQPAELGDSAVYLCASSSTGHQRPYEQYFGPGTRLTVT.

This chain joins TRBV14 and TRBJ1-5; D gene uncertain. The V gene's germline CDR1 is SGHDN and CDR2 FVKESK. The V end was cut by 4 bases, the J end by 5 bases, with 12 bases between. This CDR3 contains 14 residues. The CDR3, as DNA: TGTGCCAGCAGCCCACTGGGCTGGGATCAGCCCCAGCATTTT. Its translation is CASSPLGWDQPQHF.

This rearrangement joins TRBV28 to TRBJ1-3, with TRBD1 matching over 7 bases. The CDR3 extends over 15 amino acids. V gave up 8 bases and J gave up 4 bases; unmatched junction bases: 11. Germline-derived CDR1 and CDR2 are MDHEN and SYDVKM. The CDR3 reads CASLPTGQRGNTIYF. The CDR3 DNA sequence: TGTGCCAGCCTCCCGACAGGGCAAAGAGGAAACACCATATATTTT.

The sample holds a few counts of this clone. CDR3: CASSSYRLPGPNQPQHF. The CDR3 DNA follows: TGTGCCAGCAGCTCTTATAGACTCCCGGGGCCCAATCAGCCCCAGCATTTT. V is TRBV11-2 and J is TRBJ1-5, with TRBD1 as a possible D gene (5 bases). Germline CDR1 SGHAT, CDR2 FQNNGV. The CDR3 is 17 residues long. The V gene lost 4 bases and the J gene lost 3 bases, with 19 bases spanning the gap.

This sequence joins TRBV5-1 and TRBJ1-1, with D tentatively TRBD1 (6 bases). CDR3 size: 13 residues. Germline V gives CDR1 SGHRS, CDR2 YFSETQ. V was shortened by 4 bases and J by 1 base, with 8 bases between the two germline ends. CDR3 in amino acids: CASSPGQNTEAFF. The CDR3 nucleotides read TGCGCCAGCAGCCCGGGACAGAACACTGAAGCTTTCTTT.

This chain uses TRBV6-5 with TRBJ2-7; 8 nucleotides align to TRBD1. This CDR3 comprises 16 residues. The ends lost 0 bases at V and 9 bases at J; junction bases unmatched: 13. Per germline, CDR1 MNHEY and CDR2 SVGAGI. The CDR3 spells CASSYSSRGLGWGQYF. The DNA for the CDR3 is TGTGCCAGCAGTTACTCGAGCAGGGGGCTTGGCTGGGGGCAGTACTTC.

The CDR3 sequence: CASSLMSGNEQYF. The CDR3 coding sequence is TGTGCCAGCAGCTTAATGTCAGGGAACGAGCAGTACTTC. The chain uses TRBV7-9 and TRBJ2-7; D might be TRBD1 (5 bases). Germline V lookup: CDR1 SEHNR, CDR2 FQNEAQ (reference sequence). This CDR3 is 13 amino acids long. Between the trimmed V and J ends, which lost 2 bases and 5 bases, there was a span of 10 bases.

The chain links TRBV10-3 to TRBJ2-1; D is perhaps TRBD1 or TRBD2 (7 bases each). CDR3 length equals 14 residues. The germline gives CDR1 ENHRY, CDR2 SYGVKD. V lost 4 bases to trimming and J lost 8 bases, with 15 bases between them. For the CDR3, the DNA is TGTGCCATCAGTGGGATGCAGGGGGGGGATGAGCAGTTCTTC. Translation: CAISGMQGGDEQFF.

This clone came up a few times. This chain uses TRBV19 with TRBJ2-7; the D is unclear. Trimming removed 4 bases from V and 6 bases from J, with 16 bases in between. Germline CDR1 is LNHDA and CDR2 is SQIVND (reference sequence). The CDR3 totals 14 residues. CDR3 in DNA: TGTGCCAGTAGTACGGGTTTGATGGTAAGCGAGCAGTACTTC. It specifies CASSTGLMVSEQYF.

The gene calls are TRBV28 and TRBJ2-7; D unclear. The CDR3 has 15 amino acids. From germline, CDR1 is MDHEN and CDR2 SYDVKM. V dropped 4 bases and J dropped 0 bases, with 13 bases sitting between them. The CDR3 loop reads CASSSRGLSSYEQYF. The CDR3 coding sequence is TGTGCCAGCAGTTCCCGTGGGCTAAGCTCCTACGAGCAGTACTTC. The complete variable domain, with remaining parts taken from reference TRBV28 and TRBJ2-7, reads DVKVTQSSRYLVKRTGEKVFLECVQDMDHENMFWYRQDPGLGLRLIYFSYDVKMKEKGDIPEGYSVSREKKERFSLILESASTNQTSMYLCASSSRGLSSYEQYFGPGTRLTVT.

The rearrangement links TRBV9 to TRBJ1-4; possible D gene TRBD1, 5 bases. This CDR3 has 15 amino acids. The V end was cut by 2 bases, the J end by 5 bases, with 13 bases between. Germline V gene sequence: CDR1 SGDLS, CDR2 YYNGEE. Here the CDR3 DNA reads TGTGCCAGCAGCGTCTCCGGGACGGTCAATGAAAAACTGTTTTTT. This encodes CASSVSGTVNEKLFF.

The chain uses TRBV30 and TRBJ1-3; tentative D call: TRBD1 (6 bases). Trimming pared 0 bases from V and 0 bases from J, leaving 9 bases between. Germline V gene lookup returns CDR1 GTSNPN and CDR2 SVGIG (reference sequence). The CDR3 is 15 amino acids. CDR3 loop: CAWSVSRGSGNTIYF. In DNA form, the CDR3 reads TGTGCCTGGAGTGTAAGCAGGGGCTCTGGAAACACCATATATTTT.